This entry describes one T cell receptor beta chain. Its antigen is as yet unknown. V lost 0 bases and J lost 0, with 3 bases in between. This CDR3 comprises 13 residues. Germline V gene lookup returns CDR1 PRHDT and CDR2 FYEKMQ (reference sequence). The PCR ran on 60 Vbeta and 13 Jbeta primers. Assay: immunoSEQ multiplex PCR; the TCRdb copy retains only in-frame clones and omits some. The sample lists fewer than 250,000 clones, around four fifths seen once, with roughly 0.75% in the top ten. These data are taken from a study of cytomegalovirus exposure and HLA in healthy donors. At collection, donors were nominally healthy, but unrecorded immune exposures were probable. General observations from the study: Versus the roughly 670-donor mean, an Asian-associated ancestry cluster reportedly showed fewer N-insertions in a later analysis. In all likelihood, a cluster of highly shared sequence variants was a sequencing artifact.

The rearrangement links TRBV13 to TRBJ2-7; D call uncertain. The sample consisted of PBMCs. This TCR derives from a boy under 10 years old in good health and CMV-seronegative. In DNA form, the CDR3 reads TGTGCCAGCAGCTTAGGACACTCCTACGAGCAGTACTTC. Translating gives CASSLGHSYEQYF.